The 19 T cell receptor beta chains reported below all come from one sample, sequenced in a study of T cell changes during pregnancy in multiple sclerosis (dated by TCRdb to 2018 to 2020). The receptor library was made with the immunoSEQ multiplex PCR assay. TCRdb mirrors the immuneACCESS table, restricted to in-frame sequences. Some clones are absent from its copies; in checked studies, under half trace to an unresolved V gene, and the reason for the others is unknown. The sample table lists about 25,000 clones, approximately 86% of them with a count of one. The ten largest clones capture about 1% of the sample. Sequenced here: CD4+ T cells from peripheral blood mononuclear cells, sampled in the second trimester of pregnancy. These receptors came from a female donor in good health, enrolled as a control in a pregnancy study.

V and J are TRBV15 and TRBJ2-7; TRBD1 aligns across 9 bases. Germline V gene lookup returns CDR1 LNHNV and CDR2 YYDKDF (reference sequence). The CDR3 contains 13 residues. J gave up 5 bases and V 5 bases, and 4 bases lay outside the gene matches. CDR3 DNA sequence: TGTGCCACCAGCCCGGACAGGGGAAACGAGCAGTACTTC. Its protein product is CATSPDRGNEQYF.

In DNA form, the CDR3 reads TGTGCCAGCAATTCTTACAGGGGGGCCAGAGAAAAACTGTTTTTT. Protein sequence: CASNSYRGAREKLFF. This chain uses TRBV28 with TRBJ1-4; TRBD1 aligns across 8 bases. J was trimmed by 8 bases and V by 7 bases; bases with no gene match: 12. The CDR3 contains 15 residues. The germline CDR1 and CDR2 sequences are MDHEN and SYDVKM.

The chain recombines TRBV23-1 with TRBJ2-5; the match to TRBD1 covers 11 bases. TRBV23-1 has ORF status, its function being uncertain. With 2 bases clipped from V and 5 bases from J, the junction kept 13 bases outside the gene matches. This CDR3 spans 18 amino acids. DNA for the CDR3: TGCGCCAGCAGTCAAGGTCGCCATTCCGGGACAGGGGGTGAGACCCAGTACTTC. It specifies CASSQGRHSGTGGETQYF.

In this sample, this clone is medium-sized. CDR3 nucleotide sequence: TGTGCCAGTACCCTAGAGAACTATGGCTACACCTTC. Protein: CASTLENYGYTF. This rearrangement joins TRBV19 to TRBJ1-2; D remains unclear. In germline, CDR1 is LNHDA, CDR2 SQIVND (reference sequence). This CDR3 spans 12 amino acids. Between the trimmed V and J ends, which lost 7 bases and 2 bases, there was a span of 8 bases.

The chain is built from TRBV28 and TRBJ2-1, with TRBD1 matching 7 bases. CDR1 MDHEN and CDR2 SYDVKM come from the germline V gene. The CDR3 consists of 14 residues. V lost 5 bases to trimming and J lost 2 bases; unmatched junction nucleotides: 3. In DNA form, the CDR3 reads TGTGCCAGCAGTATACAGGGGCCCTACAATGAGCAGTTCTTC. Translation: CASSIQGPYNEQFF.

This sequence joins TRBV7-3 and TRBJ1-1; a weak D match, TRBD1 (5 bases). This CDR3 is built from 18 residues. V lost 6 bases to trimming and J lost 0 bases, with 23 bases between them. Germline values: CDR1 SGHTA, CDR2 FQGTGA. CDR3: CASRRAVGGADLNTEAFF. The CDR3 coding sequence is TGTGCCAGCAGGCGAGCGGTAGGAGGGGCGGACTTGAACACTGAAGCTTTCTTT. Drawing the rest from reference TRBV7-3 and TRBJ1-1, the complete variable domain is GAGVSQTPSNKVTEKGKYVELRCDPISGHTALYWYRQSLGQGPEFLIYFQGTGAADDSGLPNDRFFAVRPEGSVSTLKIQRTERGDSAVYLCASRRAVGGADLNTEAFFGQGTRLTVV.

This chain uses TRBV19 with TRBJ2-4, with 14 bases fitting TRBD2. The CDR3 length is 18 residues. With V trimmed by 5 bases and J by 0 bases, 6 bases remained unmatched. Per the germline V gene, CDR1 is LNHDA and CDR2 is SQIVND (reference sequence). The CDR3 DNA reads TGTGCCAGTAGTCCCGGACTAGCGGGGGGCCTAGCCAAAAACATTCAGTACTTC. Translated, it gives CASSPGLAGGLAKNIQYF.

The chain has TRBV6-4 and TRBJ1-1; D might be TRBD1 (5 bases). The CDR3 sequence is 16 residues long. Trimming pared 5 bases from V and 4 bases from J, leaving 20 bases between. The germline CDR1 and CDR2 sequences are MRHNA and SNTAGT. The CDR3 DNA reads as TGTGCCAGCAGTCACCAATGCCGACAGATCCGCACTGAAGCTTTCTTT. Translating it yields CASSHQCRQIRTEAFF.

V and J are TRBV19 and TRBJ1-1, with a possible D match to TRBD1 (6 bases). The CDR3 length is 17 residues. Trimming shortened V by 0 bases and J by 0 bases, and 14 bases separated the two germline ends. Per the germline V gene, CDR1 is LNHDA and CDR2 is SQIVND (reference sequence). Written as DNA, the CDR3 is TGTGCCAGTAGTATAGATCTATCCCCAGGGGTGAACACTGAAGCTTTCTTT. This encodes CASSIDLSPGVNTEAFF.

This rearrangement joins TRBV2 to TRBJ2-7, with 10 bases aligning to TRBD1. The CDR3 consists of 15 residues. The germline V gene encodes CDR1 SNHLY and CDR2 FYNNEI. J was trimmed by 3 bases and V by 5 bases; bases with no gene match: 7. CDR3 residues: CASSSGQGVGYEQYF. The CDR3 nucleotides are TGTGCCAGCAGTTCAGGACAGGGGGTTGGCTACGAGCAGTACTTC.

This chain links TRBV6-4 with TRBJ2-3, with 10 bases that match TRBD2. The junction had 1 base not matched to a gene; V was cut back by 5 bases and J by 2 bases. CDR3 size: 14 residues. Germline values: CDR1 MRHNA, CDR2 SNTAGT. The CDR3 is CASSSGGATDTQYF. The CDR3 DNA reads as TGTGCCAGCAGTAGCGGGGGGGCCACAGATACGCAGTATTTT.

This chain links TRBV18 with TRBJ2-1, with 14 positions matching TRBD2. The V gene end was trimmed by 3 bases and the J gene end by 8 bases; junction bases not matched to a gene: 6. This CDR3 spans 16 amino acids. Germline CDR1 and CDR2: KGHSH and LQKENI. CDR3 nucleotide sequence: TGTGCCAGCTCACCTCAGGGACTAGCGGGAGAATATGAGCAGTTCTTC. This gives the protein CASSPQGLAGEYEQFF.

Turning to this clone: Mismatch with germline at one junction end may stem from a read error. The CDR3 is CASSSPGQGDQGTQYF. The CDR3 region has the DNA TGTGCCAGCAGCTCGCCTGGACAGGGGGACCAAGGGACCCAGTACTTC. The gene calls are TRBV7-8 and TRBJ2-5, with 10 bases identical to TRBD1. There are 16 residues in the CDR3. The germline V gene has CDR1 SGHVS and CDR2 FQNEAQ.

The chain recombines TRBV9 with TRBJ2-2; perhaps TRBD1 as D (5 bases). Deletions cut 0 bases from V and 3 bases from J, with 6 bases between. The CDR3 runs to 14 residues. Germline V CDR1 and CDR2: SGDLS, YYNGEE. This chain's CDR3 is CASSVEGHTGELFF. In nucleotides, the CDR3 is TGTGCCAGCAGCGTAGAGGGGCACACCGGGGAGCTGTTTTTT.

This chain joins TRBV6-1 and TRBJ2-5, with TRBD2 matching over 13 bases. V shed 5 bases and J 5 bases; nucleotides not matched to a gene: 5. Germline V gene data show CDR1 as MNHNS and CDR2 as SASEGT. The CDR3 loop spans 15 amino acids. The CDR3 reads CASSTSGGAGETQYF. In nucleotides, the CDR3 is TGTGCCAGCAGTACTAGCGGGGGGGCAGGGGAGACCCAGTACTTC.

The chain is built from TRBV2 and TRBJ2-7; the match to TRBD1 covers 9 bases. The CDR3 is 15 residues long. Trimming cost V 1 base and J 3 bases; bases outside gene matches: 4. Germline V gene lookup returns CDR1 SNHLY and CDR2 FYNNEI. The CDR3 loop reads CASSEGGTGIYEQYF. In nucleotides, the CDR3 is TGTGCCAGCAGTGAAGGCGGGACAGGGATCTACGAGCAGTACTTC.

This chain joins TRBV4-1 and TRBJ1-2, with unresolved D. V was cut by 4 bases and J by 2 bases, with 11 bases left in between. The CDR3 sequence is 14 residues long. Germline loops: CDR1 MGHRA, CDR2 YSYEKL. The CDR3 loop reads CASSPHENNYGYTF. Here the CDR3 DNA reads TGCGCCAGCAGCCCCCACGAGAACAACTATGGCTACACCTTC.

The sample holds one count of this clone. The chain carries TRBV7-6 and TRBJ2-7; perhaps TRBD1 as D (6 bases). Trimming cost V 0 bases and J 3 bases, with 12 bases left between them. CDR1 SGHVS and CDR2 FNYEAQ come from the germline V gene. The CDR3 is 15 residues long. In DNA, the CDR3 is TGTGCCAGCAGCTTAGCGAGGGCAGGGGTCTACGAGCAGTACTTC. Encoded protein: CASSLARAGVYEQYF.

The chain combines TRBV7-2 with TRBJ1-2, with D unclear. This CDR3 contains 16 residues. Per germline, CDR1 SGHTA and CDR2 FQGNSA. Trimming took 5 bases from V and 2 from J, leaving 18 bases between them. In nucleotides, the CDR3 is TGTGCCAGCAGCCCAACGCGGGGAGACCCGAACTATGGCTACACCTTC. Its translation: CASSPTRGDPNYGYTF.